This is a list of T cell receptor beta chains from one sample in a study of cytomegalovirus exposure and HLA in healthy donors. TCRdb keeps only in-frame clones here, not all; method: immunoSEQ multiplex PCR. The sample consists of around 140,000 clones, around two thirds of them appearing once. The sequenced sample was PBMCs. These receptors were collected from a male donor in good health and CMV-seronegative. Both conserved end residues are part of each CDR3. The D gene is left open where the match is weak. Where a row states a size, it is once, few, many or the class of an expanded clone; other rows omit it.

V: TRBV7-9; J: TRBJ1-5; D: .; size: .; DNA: TGTTCCAGCAGCTTAGGCAGGTCACCTTATAGCAATCAGCCCCAGCATTTT; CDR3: CSSSLGRSPYSNQPQHF
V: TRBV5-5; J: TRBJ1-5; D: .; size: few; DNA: TGTGCCAGCAGCTTGGAAGGGAACCCGAGGGTCCAGCCCCAGCATTTT; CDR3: CASSLEGNPRVQPQHF
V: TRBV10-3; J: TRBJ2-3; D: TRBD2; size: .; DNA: TGTGCCATCAGTGAGTCAAGCGGGGGCACAGATACGCAGTATTTT; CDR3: CAISESSGGTDTQYF
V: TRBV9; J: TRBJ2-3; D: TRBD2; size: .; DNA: TGTGCCAGCAGCGTGGAAGGGAGCGGGGGGGCCCGCACAGATACGCAGTATTTT; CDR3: CASSVEGSGGARTDTQYF
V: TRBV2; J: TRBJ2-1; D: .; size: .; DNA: TGTGCCAGCAGTACCCGGGGGGCCTCCTACAATGAGCAGTTCTTC; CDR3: CASSTRGASYNEQFF
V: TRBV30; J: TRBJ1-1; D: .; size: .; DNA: TGTGCCTGGAGTGCCTCTCTAAGGAGCACTGAAGCTTTCTTT; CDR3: CAWSASLRSTEAFF
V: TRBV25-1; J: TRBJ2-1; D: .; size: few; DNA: TGTGCCAGCAGTCCCGGGACACTTATATCCGAGCAGTTCTTC; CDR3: CASSPGTLISEQFF
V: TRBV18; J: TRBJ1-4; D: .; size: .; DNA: TGTGCCAGCTCACCGACAGACGCAACTAATGAAAAACTGTTTTTT; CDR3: CASSPTDATNEKLFF
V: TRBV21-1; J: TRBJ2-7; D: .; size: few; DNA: TGTGCCAGCAGCCTATCCGACGCGACAGGGAAGACCTCCTACGAGCAGTACTTC; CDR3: CASSLSDATGKTSYEQYF
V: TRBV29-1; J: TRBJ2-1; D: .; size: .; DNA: TGCAGCGTTGAAGGGGTCGCAGGGGCCCCTCGGGTTGGTGAGCAGTTCTTC; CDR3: CSVEGVAGAPRVGEQFF
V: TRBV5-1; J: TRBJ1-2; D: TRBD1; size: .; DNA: TGCGCCAGCAGCACAGGGACAGCCTATGGCTACACCTTC; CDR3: CASSTGTAYGYTF
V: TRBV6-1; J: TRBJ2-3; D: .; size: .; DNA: TGTGCCAGCACTAGCGATACAGATACGCAGTATTTT; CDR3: CASTSDTDTQYF
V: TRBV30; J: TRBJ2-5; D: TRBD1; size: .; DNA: TGTGCCTGGGGACAGGACCAAGAGACCCAGTACTTC; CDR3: CAWGQDQETQYF
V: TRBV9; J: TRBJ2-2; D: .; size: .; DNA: TGTGCCAGCAGACAATTTACAGGGAGCACTGGGGAGCTGTTTTTT; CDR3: CASRQFTGSTGELFF
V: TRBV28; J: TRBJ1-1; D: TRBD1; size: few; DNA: TGTGCCAGCAGTTCCTCCAACAGGGGTTCCGACGCTTTCTTT; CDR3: CASSSSNRGSDAFF
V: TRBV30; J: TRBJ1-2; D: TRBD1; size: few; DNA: TGTGCCTGGAATCCCGGGACAGGCTCTAACTATGGCTACACCTTC; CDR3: CAWNPGTGSNYGYTF
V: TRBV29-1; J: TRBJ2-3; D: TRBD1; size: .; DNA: TGCAGCGTTGAGGGGACAGGGAAGCCAGATACGCAGTATTTT; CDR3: CSVEGTGKPDTQYF
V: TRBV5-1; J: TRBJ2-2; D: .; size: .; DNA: TGCGCCAGCAGCTTGGGGTTAGCTCCTTTGGGTCCGAACGGGGAGCTGTTTTTT; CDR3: CASSLGLAPLGPNGELFF
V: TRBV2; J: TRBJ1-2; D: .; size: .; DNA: TGTGCCAGCAGTGCCGGGATCTATGGCTACACCTTC; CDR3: CASSAGIYGYTF
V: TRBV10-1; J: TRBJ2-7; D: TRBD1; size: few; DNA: TGCGCCAGCAGTGGGGGGACAGGGAGGGCCTACGAGCAGTACTTC; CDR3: CASSGGTGRAYEQYF
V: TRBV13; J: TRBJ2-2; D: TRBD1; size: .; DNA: TGTGCCAGCAGCCAGTGGACAGGGTTCACCGGGGAGCTGTTTTTT; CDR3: CASSQWTGFTGELFF
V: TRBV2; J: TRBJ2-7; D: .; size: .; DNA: TGTGCCACTAAGAACGACGGGGGATCCTACGAGCAGTACTTC; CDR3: CATKNDGGSYEQYF
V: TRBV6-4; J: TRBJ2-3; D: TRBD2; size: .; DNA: TGTGCCAGCAGTGAAGAGCGGGGGGACGTAGATACGCAGTATTTT; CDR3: CASSEERGDVDTQYF
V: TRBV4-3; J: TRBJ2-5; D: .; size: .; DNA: TGCGCCAGCAGCCAAGAATGGGCGGGCGCCACTCAAGGGACCCAGTACTTC; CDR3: CASSQEWAGATQGTQYF
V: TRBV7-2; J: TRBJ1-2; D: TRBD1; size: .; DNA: TGTGCCAGCAGGTTGGACAGGGGCTATGGCTACACCTTC; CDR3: CASRLDRGYGYTF
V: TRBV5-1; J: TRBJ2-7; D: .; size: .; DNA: TGCGCCAGCAGCTTGGCCTCTCAGGGTTCGGGCGAGCAGTACTTC; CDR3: CASSLASQGSGEQYF
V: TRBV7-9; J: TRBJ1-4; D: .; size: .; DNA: TGTGCCAGCAGCTTTTCCAACGGGGTCTATGAAAAACTGTTTTTT; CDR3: CASSFSNGVYEKLFF
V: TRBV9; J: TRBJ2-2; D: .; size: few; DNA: TGTGCCAGCAGCGCCCCCGAGAAAAACACCGGGGAGCTGTTTTTT; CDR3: CASSAPEKNTGELFF
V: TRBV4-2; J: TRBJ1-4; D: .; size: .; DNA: TGTGCCAGCAGCCATGATCCCCCGGGGTCTACCGGCTCGCTGCGGAATGAAAAACTGTTTTTT; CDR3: CASSHDPPGSTGSLRNEKLFF
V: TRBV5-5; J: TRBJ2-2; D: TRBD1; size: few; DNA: TGTGCCAGCAGCTTGACAGGGGCCGTCAACACCGGGGAGCTGTTTTTT; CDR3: CASSLTGAVNTGELFF
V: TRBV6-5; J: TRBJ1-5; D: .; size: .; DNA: TGTGCCAGCAGCCCCAAATCTAGCAATCAGCCCCAGCATTTT; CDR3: CASSPKSSNQPQHF
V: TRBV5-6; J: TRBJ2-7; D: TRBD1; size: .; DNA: TGTGCCAGCAGCTTGGGACAGGGCGGTTACGAGCAGTACTTC; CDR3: CASSLGQGGYEQYF
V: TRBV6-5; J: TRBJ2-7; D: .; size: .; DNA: TGTGCCAGCGTGGACATTACCTACGAGCAGTACTTC; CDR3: CASVDITYEQYF
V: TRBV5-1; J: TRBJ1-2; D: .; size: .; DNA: TGCGCCAGCAGCTTGTCGGGGAAAAGCTATGGCTACACCTTC; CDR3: CASSLSGKSYGYTF
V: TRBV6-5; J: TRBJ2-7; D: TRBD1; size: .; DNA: TGTGCCAGCAGTCCAGGGACAGGGAGCGAGCAGTACTTC; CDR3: CASSPGTGSEQYF
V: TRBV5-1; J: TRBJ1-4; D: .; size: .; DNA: TGCGCCAGCAGCTTTTCAGGTGGAAAACTGTTTTTT; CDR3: CASSFSGGKLFF
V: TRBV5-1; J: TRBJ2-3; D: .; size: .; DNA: TGCGCCAGCAGCACCGAGGGGGGGGCAGGGGCCCTAACAGATACGCAGTATTTT; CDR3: CASSTEGGAGALTDTQYF
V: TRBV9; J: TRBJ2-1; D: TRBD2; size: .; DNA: TGTGCCAGCAGCCCAACCTTAGCGGGGGGCATATACAATGAGCAGTTCTTC; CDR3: CASSPTLAGGIYNEQFF
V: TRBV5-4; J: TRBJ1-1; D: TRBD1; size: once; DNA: TGTGCCAGCAGCCAAGGGCAGGGGGCGTCGACTGAAGCTTTCTTT; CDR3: CASSQGQGASTEAFF
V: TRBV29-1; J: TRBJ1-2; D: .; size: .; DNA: TGCAGCGTTGAGCGAGGCTATGGCTACACCTTC; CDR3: CSVERGYGYTF
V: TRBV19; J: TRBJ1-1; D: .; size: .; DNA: TGTGCCAGTAACTTGAACACTGAAGCTTTCTTT; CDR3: CASNLNTEAFF
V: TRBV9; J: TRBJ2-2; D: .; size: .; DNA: TGTGCCAGCAGCGCGGAGTGGGGGCGCTTTGCCGGGGAGCTGTTTTTT; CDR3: CASSAEWGRFAGELFF
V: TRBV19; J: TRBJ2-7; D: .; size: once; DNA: TGTGCCAGTAGTATAAGACTTTCCTACGAGCAGTACTTC; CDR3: CASSIRLSYEQYF
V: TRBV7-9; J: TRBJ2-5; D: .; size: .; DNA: TGTTCCAGCAGCTTAGCGAGGGAGACCCAGTACTTC; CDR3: CSSSLARETQYF
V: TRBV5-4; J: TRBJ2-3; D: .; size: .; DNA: TGTGCCAGCAGGCAGGTGAACACAGATACGCAGTATTTT; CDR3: CASRQVNTDTQYF
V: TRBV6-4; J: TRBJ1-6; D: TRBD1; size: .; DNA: TGTGCCAGCAGCGTCGGGACAGGGGCTTCACCCCTCCACTTT; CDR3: CASSVGTGASPLHF
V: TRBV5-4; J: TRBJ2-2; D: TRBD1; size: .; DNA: TGTGCCTCTAGAGGACAGGGGACCGGGGAGCTGTTTTTT; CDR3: CASRGQGTGELFF
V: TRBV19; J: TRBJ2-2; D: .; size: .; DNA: TGTGCCAGTAGTATTAACTACATGATGGTGGTGTCCGGGGAGCTGTTTTTT; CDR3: CASSINYMMVVSGELFF
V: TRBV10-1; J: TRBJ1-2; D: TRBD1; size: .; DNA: TGCGCCAGCAGTGTATGCCGGGACAGTGTAAACTATGGCTACACCTTC; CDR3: CASSVCRDSVNYGYTF